A selection of T cell receptor beta chains follows, all from one sample in a study of T cell responses to AZD1222 COVID-19 vaccine. Profiling relied on immunoSEQ multiplex PCR, and the TCRdb table lists in-frame clones only, not all of them. There are approximately 18,000 clones in the sample; more than 70% occur only once, and about 14% lies in the top ten. The sample in question was peripheral blood, obtained 28 days after the second AZD1222 dose. The origin of the receptors is an adult who received the AZD1222 COVID-19 vaccine. CDR3s include the opening cysteine and the closing phenylalanine or tryptophan. D genes are given only for firm matches. Expanded clones get a size class; other rows say once, few or many, or leave the size out.

D gene,V gene,clone size,J gene,CDR3 protein,CDR3 DNA
TRBD1,TRBV4-1,NA,TRBJ2-7,CASSQERQGHEQYF,TGCGCCAGCAGCCAAGAGAGACAGGGCCACGAGCAGTACTTC
NA,TRBV6-5,NA,TRBJ2-1,CASRRLDYEQFF,TGTGCCAGCAGGCGACTAGACTATGAGCAGTTCTTC
NA,TRBV7-2,NA,TRBJ1-2,CASSLTGGTGYTF,TGTGCCAGCAGCTTAACGGGGGGCACTGGCTACACCTTC
TRBD2,TRBV12-5,NA,TRBJ2-7,CASGSGASGGAEEQYF,TGTGCTAGTGGTTCCGGGGCTAGCGGGGGGGCCGAAGAGCAGTACTTC
NA,TRBV10-1,NA,TRBJ1-1,CASSPGNTEAFF,TGCGCCAGCTCCCCAGGGAACACTGAAGCTTTCTTT
TRBD1,TRBV20-1,NA,TRBJ1-5,CSASDVGTESNQPQHF,TGCAGTGCGAGTGATGTAGGGACAGAGTCCAATCAGCCCCAGCATTTT
NA,TRBV18,NA,TRBJ2-2,CASSNGPPDTGELFF,TGTGCCAGCTCAAATGGACCGCCCGACACCGGGGAGCTGTTTTTT
NA,TRBV28,few,TRBJ1-6,CASSLGRSPLHF,TGTGCCAGCAGTTTGGGGAGGTCACCCCTCCACTTT
NA,TRBV12-3/TRBV12-4,once,TRBJ1-2,CASSFTASAGYTF,TGTGCCAGCAGTTTTACTGCTTCTGCGGGCTACACCTTC
NA,TRBV7-2,NA,TRBJ2-7,CASSLLPRTQTYEQYF,TGTGCCAGCAGCTTACTCCCGCGGACACAGACCTACGAGCAGTACTTC
NA,TRBV6-2/TRBV6-3,NA,TRBJ2-7,CASSDMGLHEQYF,TGTGCCAGCAGTGACATGGGGCTCCACGAGCAGTACTTC
NA,TRBV5-6,NA,TRBJ2-7,CASSSSAVSYEQYF,TGTGCCAGCAGCTCTAGTGCCGTGAGCTACGAGCAGTACTTC
TRBD2,TRBV3-1/TRBV3-2,NA,TRBJ2-2,CASSQEWSASGVLTGELFF,TGTGCCAGCAGCCAAGAGTGGAGCGCTAGCGGGGTTCTCACCGGGGAGCTGTTTTTT
TRBD1,TRBV19,NA,TRBJ2-2,CASSIGQGAAGELFF,TGTGCCAGTAGTATCGGACAGGGGGCTGCCGGGGAGCTGTTTTTT
TRBD1,TRBV6-5,NA,TRBJ1-2,CASSYSRTGHGYTF,TGTGCCAGCAGTTACTCCAGGACAGGGCACGGCTACACCTTC
NA,TRBV29-1,NA,TRBJ1-1,CSVRQNEAFF,TGCAGCGTAAGACAGAATGAAGCTTTCTTT
NA,TRBV4-1,few,TRBJ2-2,CASRPGNTGELFF,TGCGCCAGCAGGCCAGGGAACACCGGGGAGCTGTTTTTT
NA,TRBV9,NA,TRBJ1-1,CASSVASGVNTEAFF,TGTGCCAGCAGCGTAGCATCAGGGGTTAACACTGAAGCTTTCTTT
NA,TRBV9,NA,TRBJ2-1,CASSVGPRDWSYNEQFF,TGTGCCAGCAGCGTAGGCCCCCGGGACTGGTCCTACAATGAGCAGTTCTTC
NA,TRBV6-2/TRBV6-3,NA,TRBJ1-5,CASSYLGNQPQHF,TGTGCCAGCAGTTACCTGGGCAATCAGCCCCAGCATTTT
NA,TRBV2,NA,TRBJ2-7,CASSEKTIYEQYF,TGTGCCAGCAGTGAAAAAACGATTTACGAGCAGTACTTC
NA,TRBV20-1,NA,TRBJ1-6,CSASPEAPSSYNSPLHF,TGCAGTGCTAGTCCGGAGGCCCCCAGCTCCTATAATTCACCCCTCCACTTT